This T cell receptor beta chain was sequenced for a study of T cells in Graves' hyperthyroidism and ophthalmopathy. This clonotype has at least ten counts. The germline V gene has CDR1 LNHDA and CDR2 SQIVND (reference sequence). Between the trimmed V and J ends, which lost 3 bases and 1 base, there was a span of 13 bases. The CDR3 has 16 amino acids. The TCR beta CDR3 regions underwent amplification using RNA transcripts as the source. TCR CDR3 underwent first-round RT-PCR with the HTBI primer set. Via MiXCR, TCRdb re-called the multiplex PCR reads, giving one row per CDR3 protein. Found here are 240,000 or so distinct CDR3 sequences, about 16% of them singletons; the top ten hold around 26%.

This sequence was found in a woman aged 18-29 years with Graves' ophthalmopathy. V and J are TRBV19 and TRBJ1-5, with D perhaps TRBD1 (5 bases). Sequenced material: blood. The CDR3 DNA is TGTGCCAGTAGTATGGGGCAGGGCGTCAGCAATCAGCCCCAGCATTTT. As protein: CASSMGQGVSNQPQHF.